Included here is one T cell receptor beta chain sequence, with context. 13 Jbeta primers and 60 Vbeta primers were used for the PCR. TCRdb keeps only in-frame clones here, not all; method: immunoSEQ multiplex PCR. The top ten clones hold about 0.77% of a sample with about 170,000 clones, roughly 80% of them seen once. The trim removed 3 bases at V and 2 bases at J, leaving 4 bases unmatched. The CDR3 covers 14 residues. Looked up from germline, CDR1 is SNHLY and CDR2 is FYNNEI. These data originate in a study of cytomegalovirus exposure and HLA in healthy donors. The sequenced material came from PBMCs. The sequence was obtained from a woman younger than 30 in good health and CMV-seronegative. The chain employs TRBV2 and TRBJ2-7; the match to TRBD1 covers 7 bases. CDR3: CASSDGTETYEQYF. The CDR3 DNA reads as TGTGCCAGCAGTGATGGGACAGAGACCTACGAGCAGTACTTC.